This TCR beta chain is from a study of CXCR3-negative and CXCR3-positive naive CD8 T cells. Study information: Per-library TRB read counts averaged about 1.5 +/- 0.3 million, adding up to around 130 million in total. Study results and caveats: In cryopreserved cells, CXCR3 expression partially decreased, and fresh PBMCs were used in most assays. When CXCR3-positive naive cells were set against CXCR3-negative naive cells, the former had more hydrophobic TRB CDR3s.

Turning to this clonotype: What it binds is unknown.

A CD45RO-CCR7+CD27+CD95- phenotype identified naive CD8+ T cells. CDR1 is SEHNR and CDR2 is FQNEAQ in the germline V gene (reference sequence). The CDR3 is 14 amino acids. Researchers prepared the TRB cDNA libraries using 5' RACE with UMI labels. TCRdb reprocessed the 5' RACE reads, with one entry per CDR3 protein and no DNA. Its table lists over 55,000 distinct CDR3 sequences. The sample comprised naive CXCR3+ CD8+ T cells from blood. Subset described: CD45RO-CCR7+CD27+CD95- naive CD8+ T cells expressing CXCR3 (TNR3+). This chain uses TRBV7-9 with TRBJ2-7. This clonotype originated in a human donor in good health. Some clones in this sample may be carry-over from other donors' samples. The CDR3 loop reads CASSLSGRAYEQYF.